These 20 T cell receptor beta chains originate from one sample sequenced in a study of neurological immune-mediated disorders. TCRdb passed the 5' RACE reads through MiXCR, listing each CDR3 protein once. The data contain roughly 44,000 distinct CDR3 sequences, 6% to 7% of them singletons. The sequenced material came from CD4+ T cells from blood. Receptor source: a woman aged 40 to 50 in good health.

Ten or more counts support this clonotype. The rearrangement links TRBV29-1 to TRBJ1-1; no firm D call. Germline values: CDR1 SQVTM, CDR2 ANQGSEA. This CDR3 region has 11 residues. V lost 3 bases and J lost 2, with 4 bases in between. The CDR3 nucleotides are TGCAGCGTTGACTCTAACACTGAAGCTTTCTTT. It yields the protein CSVDSNTEAFF.

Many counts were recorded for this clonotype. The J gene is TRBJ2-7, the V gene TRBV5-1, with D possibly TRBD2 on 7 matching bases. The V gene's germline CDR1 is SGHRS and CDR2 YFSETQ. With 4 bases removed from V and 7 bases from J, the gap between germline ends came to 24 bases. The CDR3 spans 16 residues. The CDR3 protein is CASSQGGGGTSGEQYF. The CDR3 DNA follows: TGCGCCAGCAGCCAAGGGGGGGGAGGTACCTCCGGGGAGCAGTACTTC. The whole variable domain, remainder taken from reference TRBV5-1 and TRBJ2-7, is KAGVTQTPRYLIKTRGQQVTLSCSPISGHRSVSWYQQTPGQGLQFLFEYFSETQRNKGNFPGRFSGRQFSNSRSEMNVSTLELGDSALYLCASSQGGGGTSGEQYFGPGTRLTVT.

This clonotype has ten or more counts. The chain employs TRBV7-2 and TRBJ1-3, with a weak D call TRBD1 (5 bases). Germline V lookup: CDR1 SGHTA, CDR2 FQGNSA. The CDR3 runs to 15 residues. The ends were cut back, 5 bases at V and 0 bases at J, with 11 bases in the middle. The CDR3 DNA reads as TGTGCCAGCAGCGCAGGGACGGGCTCTGGAAACACCATATATTTT. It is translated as CASSAGTGSGNTIYF.

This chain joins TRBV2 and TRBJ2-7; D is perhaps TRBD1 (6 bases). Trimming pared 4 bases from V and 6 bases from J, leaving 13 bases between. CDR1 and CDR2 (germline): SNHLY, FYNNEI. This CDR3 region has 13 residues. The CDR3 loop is CASSGQDRVEQYF. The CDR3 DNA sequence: TGTGCCAGCAGTGGACAGGACCGGGTCGAGCAGTACTTC.

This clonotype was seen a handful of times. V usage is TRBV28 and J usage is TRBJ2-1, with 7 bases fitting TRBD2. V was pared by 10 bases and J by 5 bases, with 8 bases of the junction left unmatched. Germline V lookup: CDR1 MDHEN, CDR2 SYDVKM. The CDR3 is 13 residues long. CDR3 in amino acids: CATQSGEHNEQFF. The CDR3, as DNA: TGTGCCACCCAAAGCGGGGAGCACAATGAGCAGTTCTTC.

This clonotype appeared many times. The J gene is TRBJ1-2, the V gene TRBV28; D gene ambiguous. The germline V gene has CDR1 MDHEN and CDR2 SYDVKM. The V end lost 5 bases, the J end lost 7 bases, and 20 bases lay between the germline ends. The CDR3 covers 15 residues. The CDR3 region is CASSPTLISFSGYTF. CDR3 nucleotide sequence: TGTGCCAGCAGTCCGACTCTTATCTCCTTCTCTGGCTACACCTTC.

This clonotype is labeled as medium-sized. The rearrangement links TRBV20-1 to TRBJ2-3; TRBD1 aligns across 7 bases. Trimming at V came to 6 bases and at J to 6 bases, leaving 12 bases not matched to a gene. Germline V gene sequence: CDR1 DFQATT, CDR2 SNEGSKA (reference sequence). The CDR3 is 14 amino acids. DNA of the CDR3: TGCAGTGCCGGAGAGGGGGCGGGTTCGGATACGCAGTATTTT. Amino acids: CSAGEGAGSDTQYF.

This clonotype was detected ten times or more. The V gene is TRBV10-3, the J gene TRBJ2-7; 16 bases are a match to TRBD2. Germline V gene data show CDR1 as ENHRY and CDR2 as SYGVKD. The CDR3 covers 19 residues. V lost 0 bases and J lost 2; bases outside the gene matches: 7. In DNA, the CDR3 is TGTGCCATCAGTGAGTCGACAGGGACTAGCGGGAGGGCCCCCTACGAGCAGTACTTC. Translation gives CAISESTGTSGRAPYEQYF.

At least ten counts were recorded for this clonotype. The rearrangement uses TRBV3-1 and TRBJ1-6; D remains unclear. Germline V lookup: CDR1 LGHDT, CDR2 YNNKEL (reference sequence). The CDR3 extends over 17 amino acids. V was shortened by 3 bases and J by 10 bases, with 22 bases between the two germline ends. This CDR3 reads CASSQERRRKVWSPLHF. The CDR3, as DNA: TGTGCCAGCAGCCAGGAAAGACGGAGGAAGGTATGGTCACCCCTCCACTTT.

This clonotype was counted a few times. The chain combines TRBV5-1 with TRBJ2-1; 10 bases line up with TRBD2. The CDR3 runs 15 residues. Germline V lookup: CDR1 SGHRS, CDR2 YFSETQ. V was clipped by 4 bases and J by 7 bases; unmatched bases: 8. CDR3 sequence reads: CASSGAGGPENEQFF. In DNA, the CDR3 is TGCGCCAGCAGCGGAGCGGGAGGGCCGGAAAATGAGCAGTTCTTC.

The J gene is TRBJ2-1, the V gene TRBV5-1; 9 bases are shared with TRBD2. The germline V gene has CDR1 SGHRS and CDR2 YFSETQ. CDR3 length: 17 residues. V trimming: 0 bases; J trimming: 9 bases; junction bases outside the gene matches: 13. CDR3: CASSLGALAGIQSEQFF. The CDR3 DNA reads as TGCGCCAGCAGCTTGGGGGCGCTAGCGGGAATTCAAAGTGAGCAGTTCTTC. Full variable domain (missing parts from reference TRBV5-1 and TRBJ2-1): KAGVTQTPRYLIKTRGQQVTLSCSPISGHRSVSWYQQTPGQGLQFLFEYFSETQRNKGNFPGRFSGRQFSNSRSEMNVSTLELGDSALYLCASSLGALAGIQSEQFFGPGTRLTVL.

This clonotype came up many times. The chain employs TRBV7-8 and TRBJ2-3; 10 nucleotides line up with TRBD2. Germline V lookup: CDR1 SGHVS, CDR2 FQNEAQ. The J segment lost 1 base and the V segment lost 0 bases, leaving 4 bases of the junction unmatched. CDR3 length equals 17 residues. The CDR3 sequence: CASSLALAGARTDTQYF. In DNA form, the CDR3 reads TGTGCCAGCAGCTTAGCCCTAGCGGGAGCCCGCACAGATACGCAGTATTTT.

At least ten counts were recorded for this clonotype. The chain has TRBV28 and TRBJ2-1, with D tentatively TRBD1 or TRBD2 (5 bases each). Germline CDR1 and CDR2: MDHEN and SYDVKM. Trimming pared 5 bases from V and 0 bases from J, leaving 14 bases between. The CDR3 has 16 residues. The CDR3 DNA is TGTGCCAGCAGTCCCCTTGGGGGAGTCTCCTACAATGAGCAGTTCTTC. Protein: CASSPLGGVSYNEQFF.

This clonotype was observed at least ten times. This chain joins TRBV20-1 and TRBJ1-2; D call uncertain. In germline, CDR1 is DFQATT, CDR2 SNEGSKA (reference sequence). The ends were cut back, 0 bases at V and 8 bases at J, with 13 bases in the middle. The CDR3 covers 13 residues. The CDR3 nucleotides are TGCAGTGCTAGAGATGAGGAACGTGCGGGCTACACCTTC. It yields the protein CSARDEERAGYTF.

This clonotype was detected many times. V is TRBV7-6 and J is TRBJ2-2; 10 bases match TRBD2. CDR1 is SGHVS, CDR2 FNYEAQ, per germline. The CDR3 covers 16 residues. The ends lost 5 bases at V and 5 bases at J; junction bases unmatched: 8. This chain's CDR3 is CASSRTSGAGTGELFF. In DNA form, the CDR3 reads TGTGCCAGCAGCCGGACTAGCGGAGCCGGGACCGGGGAGCTGTTTTTT.

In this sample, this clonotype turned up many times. CDR3 protein: CASSGPRTDEQYF. CDR3 sequence (DNA): TGTGCCAGCAGCGGCCCCAGGACTGACGAGCAGTACTTC. The chain is built from TRBV6-6 and TRBJ2-7, with D perhaps matching TRBD2 (5 bases). CDR3 length equals 13 residues. The V end lost 6 bases, the J end lost 5 bases, and 14 bases lay between the germline ends. CDR1 and CDR2 from the germline V gene are MNHNY and SVGAGI (reference sequence).

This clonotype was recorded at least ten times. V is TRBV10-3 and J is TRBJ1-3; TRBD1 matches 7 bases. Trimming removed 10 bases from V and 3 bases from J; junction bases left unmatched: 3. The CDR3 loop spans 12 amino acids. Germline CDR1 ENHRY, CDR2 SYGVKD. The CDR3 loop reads CATQGSGNTIYF. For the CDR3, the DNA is TGTGCCACACAGGGGAGTGGAAACACCATATATTTT.

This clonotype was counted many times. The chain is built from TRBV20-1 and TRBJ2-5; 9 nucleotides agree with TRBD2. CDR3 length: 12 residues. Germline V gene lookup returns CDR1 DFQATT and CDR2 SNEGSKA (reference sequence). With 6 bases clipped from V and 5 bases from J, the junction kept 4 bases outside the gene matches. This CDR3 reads CSAPTSGETQYF. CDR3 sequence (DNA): TGCAGTGCCCCAACTAGCGGGGAGACCCAGTACTTC.

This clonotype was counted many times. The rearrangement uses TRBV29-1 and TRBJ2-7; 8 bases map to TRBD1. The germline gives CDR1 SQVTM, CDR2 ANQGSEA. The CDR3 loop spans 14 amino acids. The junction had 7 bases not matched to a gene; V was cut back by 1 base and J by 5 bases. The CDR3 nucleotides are TGCAGCGTTGAAGTGAGACAGGGGATCGACGAGCAGTACTTC. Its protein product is CSVEVRQGIDEQYF.

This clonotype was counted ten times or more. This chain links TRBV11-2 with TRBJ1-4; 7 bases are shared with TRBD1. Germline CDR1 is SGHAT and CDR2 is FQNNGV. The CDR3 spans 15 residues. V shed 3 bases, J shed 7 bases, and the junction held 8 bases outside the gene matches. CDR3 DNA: TGTGCCAGCAGCTTTACCGGGACAGCATTTGAAAAACTGTTTTTT. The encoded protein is CASSFTGTAFEKLFF.